The clone carrying this TCR beta chain has a handful of counts. The data originate from a study of blood T cell repertoires in COVID-19. Study context: Sites in the United States, Italy and Spain provided acute and convalescent COVID-19 samples. T cells, B-cell-depleted T cells, or PBMCs provided the cDNA or gDNA that served as material.

This CDR3 has 11 residues. Trimming removed 5 bases at V and 4 bases at J, with 3 bases between. In the original processing: Amplification from reference gene primers served as the basis for estimated nucleated cell counts. Libraries were prepared by immunoSEQ multiplex PCR; TCRdb keeps only in-frame clonotypes and omits some of them. V, J and clone size derive from that table, while D and trimming were established from the DNA sequence. This sample carries 70,000 or so clones, more than 75% of them seen once, and the ten largest clones take 13%. The chain joins TRBV12-3 or TRBV12-4 to TRBJ1-5; D is unclear. The receptor was derived from a woman aged 60-70 years with acute or convalescent COVID-19. The sequenced sample was peripheral blood. CDR3: CASSTNQPQHF. For the CDR3, the DNA is TGTGCCAGCAGTACAAATCAGCCCCAGCATTTT.